The 11 T cell receptor beta chains below all came from one sample that was sequenced in a study of T cells after somatic rescue of genetic block. Profiling relied on immunoSEQ multiplex PCR, and the TCRdb table lists in-frame clones only, not all of them. The sample lists 9,500 to 15,000 clones, approximately 74% seen once, with about 12% in the top ten. Specimen: peripheral blood mononuclear cells (PBMCs). The receptors were gathered from a boy aged 5-17 years.

The chain uses TRBV28 and TRBJ1-1, with D perhaps TRBD1 (5 bases). The CDR3 runs to 15 residues. V lost 4 bases and J 1 base, leaving 13 bases between the germline ends. Germline values: CDR1 MDHEN, CDR2 SYDVKM. CDR3 DNA sequence: TGTGCCAGCAGTTCGCCCCGAACAGGGAACACTGAAGCTTTCTTT. This translates into CASSSPRTGNTEAFF.

The chain is built from TRBV5-5 and TRBJ2-2; D not resolved. Trimming took 1 base from V and 3 from J, leaving 7 bases between them. Germline loops: CDR1 SGHKS, CDR2 YYEKEE (reference sequence). The CDR3 is 14 amino acids. The DNA for the CDR3 is TGTGCCAGCAGCTTGCTCGGAGACACCGGGGAGCTGTTTTTT. It is translated as CASSLLGDTGELFF.

The J gene is TRBJ2-1, the V gene TRBV18, with D possibly being TRBD1 (5 bases). Germline values: CDR1 KGHSH, CDR2 LQKENI. The CDR3 is 15 amino acids. V shed 1 base and J shed 7 bases, with 14 bases lying between them. The CDR3 spells CASSPRQGAGNEQFF. The CDR3 DNA is TGTGCCAGCTCACCACGCCAAGGGGCTGGGAATGAGCAGTTCTTC.

This chain uses TRBV6-1 with TRBJ2-2, with 9 bases identical to TRBD1. Trimming at V came to 8 bases and at J to 4 bases, leaving 5 bases not matched to a gene. The CDR3 spans 14 residues. CDR1 MNHNS and CDR2 SASEGT come from the germline V gene. CDR3 protein: CASGLTGGTGELFF. CDR3 DNA sequence: TGTGCCAGCGGTTTGACAGGGGGCACCGGGGAGCTGTTTTTT.

This clone appeared a few times. The chain has TRBV27 and TRBJ1-2; TRBD1 agrees at 7 bases. There are 13 residues in the CDR3. Germline CDR1 reads MNHEY; CDR2 reads SMNVEV (reference sequence). Trimming at V came to 3 bases and at J to 8 bases, leaving 6 bases not matched to a gene. The CDR3 is CASSLVRGKGYTF. The CDR3 region has the DNA TGTGCCAGCAGTTTGGTCAGGGGGAAAGGCTACACCTTC.

The chain has TRBV25-1 and TRBJ2-3; 11 bases are shared with TRBD2. CDR1 and CDR2 from the germline V gene are MGHDK and SYGVNS. The V and J ends lost 1 base and 6 bases, in that order; junction bases with no gene match: 9. The CDR3 loop spans 17 amino acids. The CDR3 sequence is CASSELRASGGHDTQYF. The CDR3 nucleotides are TGTGCCAGCAGTGAATTGAGGGCTAGCGGGGGGCACGATACGCAGTATTTT.

This clone is deemed medium-sized. V usage is TRBV29-1 and J usage is TRBJ2-7, with D perhaps being TRBD1 or TRBD2 (6 bases each). CDR1 is SQVTM, CDR2 ANQGSEA, per germline. The CDR3 length is 14 residues. Deletions cut 4 bases from V and 7 bases from J, with 20 bases between. CDR3 DNA sequence: TGCAGCGTTGGGGGGCTAGCGACACCTACGGAGCAGTACTTC. This encodes CSVGGLATPTEQYF.

This clone was seen more than once but under ten times. The chain links TRBV5-5 to TRBJ1-2; unclear D gene. V was pared by 0 bases and J by 4 bases, with 7 bases between. The germline V gene has CDR1 SGHKS and CDR2 YYEKEE (reference sequence). The CDR3 sequence is 13 residues long. The CDR3 loop is CASSLVVSYGYTF. The CDR3 bases are TGTGCCAGCAGCTTGGTGGTAAGCTATGGCTACACCTTC. Using reference TRBV5-5 and TRBJ1-2 for the parts outside the CDR3, the full variable domain is DAGVTQSPTHLIKTRGQQVTLRCSPISGHKSVSWYQQVLGQGPQFIFQYYEKEERGRGNFPDRFSARQFPNYSSELNVNALLLGDSALYLCASSLVVSYGYTFGSGTRLTVV.

The V call is TRBV28, the J call TRBJ2-7; 7 bases are a match to TRBD1. The length of the CDR3 is 16 residues. The germline V gene encodes CDR1 MDHEN and CDR2 SYDVKM. With V trimmed by 3 bases and J by 2 bases, 10 bases remained unmatched. CDR3 residues: CASSFGSQGPTYEQYF. Written as DNA, the CDR3 is TGTGCCAGCAGTTTTGGGTCACAGGGGCCCACCTACGAGCAGTACTTC. Complete variable domain (other parts from reference TRBV28 and TRBJ2-7): DVKVTQSSRYLVKRTGEKVFLECVQDMDHENMFWYRQDPGLGLRLIYFSYDVKMKEKGDIPEGYSVSREKKERFSLILESASTNQTSMYLCASSFGSQGPTYEQYFGPGTRLTVT.

The CDR3 DNA reads as TGTGCCAGCAGTTTAGGGCAGAGGAAGGAAAAACTGTTTTTT. This encodes CASSLGQRKEKLFF. The V gene is TRBV28, the J gene TRBJ1-4, with D unresolved. Germline V gene sequence: CDR1 MDHEN, CDR2 SYDVKM. The CDR3 extends over 14 amino acids. V was clipped by 2 bases and J by 8 bases, with 12 bases between them.

This chain connects TRBV7-6 to TRBJ1-1, with TRBD1 matching 12 bases. This CDR3 comprises 17 residues. CDR1 is SGHVS, CDR2 FNYEAQ, per germline. V gave up 3 bases and J gave up 3 bases; unmatched junction bases: 8. CDR3 in DNA: TGTGCCAGCAGCTTCCGGGACAGGGGGCCGGTGGACACTGAAGCTTTCTTT. Its translation: CASSFRDRGPVDTEAFF.